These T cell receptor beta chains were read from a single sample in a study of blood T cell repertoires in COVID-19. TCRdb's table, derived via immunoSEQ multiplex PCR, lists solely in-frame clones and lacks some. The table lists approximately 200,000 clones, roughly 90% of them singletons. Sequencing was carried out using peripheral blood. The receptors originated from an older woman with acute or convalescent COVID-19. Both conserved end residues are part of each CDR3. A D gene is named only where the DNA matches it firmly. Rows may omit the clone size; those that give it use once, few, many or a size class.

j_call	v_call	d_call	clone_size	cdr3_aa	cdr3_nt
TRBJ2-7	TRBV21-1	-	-	CASRTPGRAFYEQYF	TGTGCCAGCAGGACCCCCGGGAGGGCCTTCTACGAGCAGTACTTC
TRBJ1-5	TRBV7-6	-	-	CASSLEQGAGQPQHF	TGTGCCAGCAGCTTAGAGCAGGGTGCGGGACAGCCCCAGCATTTT
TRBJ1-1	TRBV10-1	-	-	CASSGLRGGNTEAFF	TGCGCCAGCAGTGGCCTCAGGGGTGGGAACACTGAAGCTTTCTTT
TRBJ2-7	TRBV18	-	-	CASSGTRAINEQYF	TGTGCCAGCTCAGGGACTCGAGCCATAAACGAGCAGTACTTC
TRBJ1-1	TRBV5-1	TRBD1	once	CASSTGSVTEAFF	TGCGCCAGCTCGACAGGGTCTGTCACTGAAGCTTTCTTT
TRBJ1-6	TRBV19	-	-	CASSIAARSSYNSPLHF	TGTGCCAGTAGTATAGCGGCGAGGAGCTCCTATAATTCACCCCTCCACTTT
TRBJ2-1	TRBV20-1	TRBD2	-	CSASETKRGYNEQFF	TGCAGTGCTAGTGAAACGAAGCGGGGGTACAATGAGCAGTTCTTC
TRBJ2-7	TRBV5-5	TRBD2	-	CASSSAGGWVYEQYF	TGTGCCAGCAGTTCCGCGGGAGGATGGGTGTACGAGCAGTACTTC
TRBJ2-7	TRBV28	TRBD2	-	CASIRAGNYEQYF	TGTGCCAGCATCAGAGCGGGAAATTACGAGCAGTACTTC
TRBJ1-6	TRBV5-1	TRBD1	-	CASSVGQAPPNSPLHF	TGCGCCAGCAGTGTCGGACAGGCCCCTCCTAATTCACCCCTCCACTTT
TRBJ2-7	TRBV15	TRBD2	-	CATSRESGRTSYEQYF	TGTGCCACCAGCAGAGAGAGCGGGAGGACCTCCTACGAGCAGTACTTC